A single TCR beta chain is shown here with its context. This clonotype is regarded as medium-sized (0.01 to 0.1%). Its antigen target is currently unknown. It has no much larger one-base neighbor in the sample; base qualities were not kept. Rearranged TRB sequences spanning V, D and J segments were amplified in a multiplex touch-down PCR with a mixed TRB-A/B primer pool. Two consecutive PCR reactions with Phusion HS II polymerase added Illumina adapters and sample indices to the amplicons. Amplicons were gel-purified with the NucleoSpin Gel and PCR Clean-up kit, then checked with Qubit and an Agilent 2100 Bioanalyzer. Sequencing of the libraries was done on an Illumina MiSeq with paired-end, single-indexed 600-cycle runs. As for how the authors treated the data: TRB sequences were processed with MiXCR versions 2.12 and 3.0.5. Each unique CDR3 nucleotide sequence was counted as one clone, and only productive sequences with at least two reads were retained. Repertoire metrics included Shannon diversity, evenness, clonality (one minus evenness), and alpha-parameterized diversity profiles from alpha 0 to 5. The IGoR algorithm was used to calculate generation probabilities of clones in the paired pre- and post-chemotherapy samples. TCRdb's own reprocessing of the public reads used fastp at Q25 and MiXCR and kept productive beta chains. Each entry merges the rows of one CDR3 protein and shows their most common DNA and genes. The V and J calls here are based on TCRdb, not the publication. The table for this sample lists roughly 1,600 distinct CDR3 sequences; around a quarter of them were counted only once. Over 9.5% of the sample is taken by the ten largest.

This entry is derived from a study of T cell repertoires in aging, cancer and after chemotherapy (dated by TCRdb to about 2019). Background for the entire study: Donors spanned six age groups from 30 or younger to 70 or older, with at least three individuals per group. In the solid tumor group, the paired samples taken before and after chemotherapy came from patients with brain tumors (glioblastoma) who were receiving therapy based on temozolomide. The complete dataset included roughly 8.8 million TCR reads. To look at immunoaging and at how T cells reconstitute after chemotherapy, the study profiled TCR beta repertoires in peripheral blood from both healthy donors and cancer patients. A cohort of 220 or so cancer patients (roughly 94 with hematological and 124 with solid cancers) was assembled, and fewer than 100 healthy donors were included as a reference group. General findings and caveats noted by the study authors: Declining TCR diversity with age in healthy donors was mainly explained by loss of richness; in cancer patients, loss of evenness also contributed. In both cancer cohorts, the median generation probability rose over the chemotherapy interval, which suggests that the repertoire was reconstituted through rebound thymic output. The authors noted that the repertoire data do not allow conclusions about immunological memory after chemotherapy. Significantly lower blood TCR diversity and higher clonality were observed in untreated patients with hematological or solid cancers than in age-matched healthy donors.

TCR beta rearrangements were amplified from genomic DNA isolated from peripheral blood, not from sorted cells or RNA. The germline V and J ends show losses of 1 base and 5 bases respectively, and no gene match explains 6 bases of the junction. The CDR3 starts with the cysteine, ends with the phenylalanine, and has 16 residues. Only the CDR3 portion is preserved as DNA: 48 bases, with reading frame beginning at the first base. Source material: blood. The clonotype originates from a human donor with a solid tumor. The V and J genes are TRBV12-3 or TRBV12-4 and TRBJ2-7; 12 central bases correspond to TRBD2. The bases are TGTGCCAGCAGTTTAGGGGGACTAGCGGGTCGAGACGAGCAGTACTTC. Translated, it reads CASSLGGLAGRDEQYF.